This T cell receptor (beta chain) was found in a study of blood T cell repertoires in COVID-19 (TCRdb year 2020). Background for the entire study: Samples covering the acute and convalescent phases of COVID-19 were provided by collaborators in the United States, Italy and Spain. The material from the prospective study consisted of cDNA or gDNA derived from T cells, B-cell-depleted T cells, or PBMCs. The dataset comprised deeply sampled blood TCRbeta repertoires from subjects exposed to, actively infected with, or recovered from COVID-19. A freely available public database, intended as a resource for researchers studying the immune response to SARS-CoV-2, is where the repertoires were released. The samples were drawn from the first 160 participants of the ongoing ImmuneRACE study and from 1,254 subjects provided by 6 global collaborators. Sample metadata almost always included a de-identified subject ID, COVID-19 status, age in years and sex. Where available, HLA class I and class II types were taken from metadata supplied by the sample provider and were not determined by assay-based typing. Beyond this particular receptor, the publication reports: The amount of clinical and demographic metadata varied by source and participant and was provided uncurated.

The immunoSEQ Assay, a bias-controlled multiplex PCR, was used to amplify TCRbeta CDR3 regions from genomic DNA. On the authors' methods: Nucleated cell counts per sample were estimated from amplification of reference gene primers within the assay. Sequence reads were collapsed and filtered to measure the absolute abundance of every unique TCRbeta CDR3 rearrangement. For each sample, productive Simpson clonality was calculated as the square root of Simpson's diversity index across productive rearrangements. Held by TCRdb, this immuneACCESS table contains in-frame sequences only and omits some clones. Under half of the omission traces to an unresolved V gene where checked; the cause of the rest is unknown. The D gene and trimming were derived from the DNA, and the V and J assignments and clone size from that table. A total of 200,000 or so clones appear in this sample, around 83% of them only once. Approximately 2.3% of the sample goes to the ten largest clones.

Samples from volunteer blood donors who had recovered from COVID-19 were contributed by a second Seattle source. Collaborating institutions collected whole blood in K2EDTA tubes following their own protocols. For TCRbeta analysis, collaborator samples were shipped as frozen whole blood, as isolated PBMCs, or as DNA extracted from either sample type. Ends trimmed: V by 5 bases, J by 6 bases; bases unmatched to a gene: 5. The CDR3 has 13 amino acids, counting the end cysteine and phenylalanine. Just CDR3 DNA is preserved here, 39 bases in frame from base 1. Comment on this clone: The target of this receptor is not known. No much larger clonotype is one base removed from it; base qualities were not supplied.

The sample consisted of peripheral blood. The clonotype was recovered from a man aged 35 to 55 who had recovered from COVID-19. This chain joins TRBV12-3 or TRBV12-4 to TRBJ2-7; 9 bases in the middle match TRBD2. The CDR3 region: CASSEGLAGEQYF. The DNA reads as follows: TGTGCCAGCAGTGAGGGACTAGCCGGCGAGCAGTACTTC.